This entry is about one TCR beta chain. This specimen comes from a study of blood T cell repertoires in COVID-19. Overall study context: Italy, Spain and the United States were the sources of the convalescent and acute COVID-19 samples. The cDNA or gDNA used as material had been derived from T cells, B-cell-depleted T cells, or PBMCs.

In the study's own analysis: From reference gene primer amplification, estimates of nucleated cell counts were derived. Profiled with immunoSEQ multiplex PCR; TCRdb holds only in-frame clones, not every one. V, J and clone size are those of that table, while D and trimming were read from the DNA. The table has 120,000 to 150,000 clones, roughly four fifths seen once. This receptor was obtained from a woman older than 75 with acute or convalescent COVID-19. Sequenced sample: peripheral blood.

Here the CDR3 DNA reads TGTGCCAGCACTGTCCCCGAGGGTGAAAAACTGTTTTTT. This sequence encodes CASTVPEGEKLFF. The rearrangement joins TRBV28 to TRBJ1-4, with unresolved D. The germline CDR1 and CDR2 sequences are MDHEN and SYDVKM. Trimming pared 7 bases from V and 7 bases from J, leaving 13 bases between. The CDR3 has 13 amino acids.